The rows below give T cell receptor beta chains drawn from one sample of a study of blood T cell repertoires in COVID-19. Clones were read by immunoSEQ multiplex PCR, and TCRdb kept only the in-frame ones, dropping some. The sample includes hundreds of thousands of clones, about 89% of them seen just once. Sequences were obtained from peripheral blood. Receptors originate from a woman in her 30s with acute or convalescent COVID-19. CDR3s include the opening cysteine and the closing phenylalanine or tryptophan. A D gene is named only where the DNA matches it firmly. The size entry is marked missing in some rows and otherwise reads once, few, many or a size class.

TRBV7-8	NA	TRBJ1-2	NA	CASSLSSGYGYTF	TGTGCCAGCAGCCTTTCCTCGGGTTATGGCTACACCTTC
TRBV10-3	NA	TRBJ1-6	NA	CASHGGLGSPLHF	TGTGCCAGCCACGGGGGTCTTGGGTCACCCCTCCACTTT
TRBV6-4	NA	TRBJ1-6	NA	CASEGGSGYNSPLHF	TGTGCCAGCGAGGGTGGCAGTGGCTATAATTCACCCCTCCACTTT
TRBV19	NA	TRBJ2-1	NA	CASSMPGHRDEQFF	TGTGCCAGTAGTATGCCGGGACACAGGGATGAGCAGTTCTTC
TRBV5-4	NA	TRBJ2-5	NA	CASSFGRGRSETQYF	TGTGCCAGCAGCTTCGGACGGGGAAGGTCGGAGACCCAGTACTTC
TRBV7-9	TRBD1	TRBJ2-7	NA	CASSASSGQVSYEQYF	TGTGCCAGCAGCGCCAGTTCGGGACAGGTCTCCTACGAGCAGTACTTC
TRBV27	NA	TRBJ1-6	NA	CASSKGQSSYNSPLHF	TGTGCCAGCAGTAAAGGACAGAGCTCCTATAATTCACCCCTCCACTTT
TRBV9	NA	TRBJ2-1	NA	CASSSTGLGEQFF	TGTGCCAGCAGCTCCACAGGGTTGGGTGAGCAGTTCTTC
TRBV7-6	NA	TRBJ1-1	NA	CASRQPTPRDTEAFF	TGTGCCAGCAGACAACCTACCCCCCGGGACACTGAAGCTTTCTTT
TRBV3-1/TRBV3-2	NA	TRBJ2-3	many	CASSSGTSTDTQYF	TGTGCCAGCAGCAGTGGGACTAGCACAGATACGCAGTATTTT
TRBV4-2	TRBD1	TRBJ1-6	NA	CASSYRDRGNSPLHF	TGTGCCAGCAGCTACCGGGACAGGGGGAATTCACCCCTCCACTTT
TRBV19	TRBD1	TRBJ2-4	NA	CASRHGQGTKNIQYF	TGTGCCAGTCGACACGGACAGGGGACCAAAAACATTCAGTACTTC
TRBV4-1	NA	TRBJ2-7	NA	CASSQETGSSYEQYF	TGCGCCAGCAGCCAGGAGACAGGCAGCTCCTACGAGCAGTACTTC
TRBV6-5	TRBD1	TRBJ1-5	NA	CATESGTGPNQPQHF	TGTGCCACCGAATCCGGGACAGGGCCCAATCAGCCCCAGCATTTT
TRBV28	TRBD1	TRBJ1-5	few	CASSWFRYKFRDREEGGHPQHF	TGTGCCAGCAGTTGGTTTAGATATAAGTTCCGGGACAGGGAGGAAGGGGGCCACCCCCAGCATTTT
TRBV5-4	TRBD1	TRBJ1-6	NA	CASSAGTGDNNSPLHF	TGTGCCAGCAGCGCCGGGACAGGGGATAATAATTCACCCCTCCACTTT
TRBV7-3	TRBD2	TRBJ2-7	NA	CASSTRTSGASYEQYF	TGTGCCAGCAGCACCCGGACTAGCGGAGCCTCCTACGAGCAGTACTTC
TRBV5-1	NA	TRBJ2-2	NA	CASIGMRDRELFF	TGCGCCAGCATCGGGATGAGGGATCGGGAGCTGTTTTTT
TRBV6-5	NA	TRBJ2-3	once	CASSYMRSADTQYF	TGTGCCAGCAGTTACATGAGGAGTGCAGATACGCAGTATTTT
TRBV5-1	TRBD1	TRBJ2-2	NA	CASSLGGQGATGELFF	TGCGCCAGCAGCTTGGGCGGACAGGGGGCCACCGGGGAGCTGTTTTTT
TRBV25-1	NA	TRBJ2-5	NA	CASSEPYGGPNQETQYF	TGTGCCAGCAGTGAACCATACGGGGGGCCGAATCAAGAGACCCAGTACTTC
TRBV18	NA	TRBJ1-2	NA	CASSPREDVDGYTF	TGTGCCAGCTCACCACGAGAGGATGTGGATGGCTACACCTTC